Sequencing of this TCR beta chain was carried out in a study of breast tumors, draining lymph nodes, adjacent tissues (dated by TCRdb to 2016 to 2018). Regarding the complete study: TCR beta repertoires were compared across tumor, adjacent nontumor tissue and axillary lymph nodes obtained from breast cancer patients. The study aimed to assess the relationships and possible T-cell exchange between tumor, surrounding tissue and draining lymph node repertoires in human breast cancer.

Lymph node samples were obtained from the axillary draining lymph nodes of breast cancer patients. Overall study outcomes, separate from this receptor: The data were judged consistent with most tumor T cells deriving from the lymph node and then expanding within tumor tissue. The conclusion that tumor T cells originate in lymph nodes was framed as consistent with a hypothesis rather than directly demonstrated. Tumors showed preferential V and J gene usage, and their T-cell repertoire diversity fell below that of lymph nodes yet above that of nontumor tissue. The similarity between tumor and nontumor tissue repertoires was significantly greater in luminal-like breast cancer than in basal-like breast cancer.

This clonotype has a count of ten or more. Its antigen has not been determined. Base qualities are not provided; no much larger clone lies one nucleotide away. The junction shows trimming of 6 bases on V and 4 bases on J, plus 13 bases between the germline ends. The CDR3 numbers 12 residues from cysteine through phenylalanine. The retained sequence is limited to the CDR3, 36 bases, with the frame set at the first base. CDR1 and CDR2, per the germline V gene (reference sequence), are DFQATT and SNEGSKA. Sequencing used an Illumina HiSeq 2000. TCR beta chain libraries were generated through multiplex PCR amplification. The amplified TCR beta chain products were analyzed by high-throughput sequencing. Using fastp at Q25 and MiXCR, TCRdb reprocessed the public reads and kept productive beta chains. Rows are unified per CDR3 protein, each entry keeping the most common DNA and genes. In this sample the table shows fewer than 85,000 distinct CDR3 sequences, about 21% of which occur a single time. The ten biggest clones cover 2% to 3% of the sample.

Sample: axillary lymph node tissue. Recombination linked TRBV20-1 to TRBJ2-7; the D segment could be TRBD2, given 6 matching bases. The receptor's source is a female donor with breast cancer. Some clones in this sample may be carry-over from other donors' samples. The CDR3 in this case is CSAPREPYEQYF. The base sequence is TGCAGTGCCCCGCGGGAACCGTACGAGCAGTACTTC.